The 14 T cell receptor beta chains in this list originate from one sample, sequenced in a study of response to subunit inactivated influenza vaccine. TCRdb re-called the RT-PCR reads through MiXCR, storing one row per CDR3 protein. The sample lists more than 550,000 distinct CDR3 sequences, about 11% seen once, with 10% to 13% in the top ten. This specimen consisted of PBMCs from blood, obtained on the day of vaccination. All receptors derive from a man aged 50-59 years who received an inactivated influenza vaccine.

This clonotype occurred a few times. CDR3 in amino acids: CASGVGLENEQFF. In DNA, the CDR3 is TGTGCCAGCGGGGTCGGACTAGAGAATGAGCAGTTCTTC. The chain has TRBV7-3 and TRBJ2-1, with 7 bases matching TRBD2. The junction had 8 bases not matched to a gene; V was cut back by 8 bases and J by 7 bases. Germline-derived CDR1 and CDR2 are SGHTA and FQGTGA. The CDR3 totals 13 residues.

Here the CDR3 reads CASSQDRTGLAGELFF. The CDR3 region has the DNA TGCGCCAGCAGCCAAGATCGGACAGGGCTTGCCGGGGAGCTGTTTTTT. This chain joins TRBV4-3 and TRBJ2-2; TRBD1 matches at 8 bases. Trimming took 0 bases from V and 6 from J; bases not matched to a gene: 6. The germline gives CDR1 LGHNA, CDR2 YSLEER. The CDR3 totals 16 residues.

This clonotype was counted between two and nine times. V and J are TRBV5-1 and TRBJ2-1, with D tentatively TRBD1 (6 bases). The CDR3 consists of 14 residues. Germline V CDR1 and CDR2: SGHRS, YFSETQ. Between the trimmed V and J ends, which lost 3 bases and 10 bases, there was a span of 17 bases. CDR3 loop: CASSSITGSGEQFF. CDR3 nucleotide sequence: TGCGCCAGCAGCTCGATAACAGGGTCGGGAGAGCAGTTCTTC.

This clonotype appeared many times. This chain uses TRBV29-1 with TRBJ1-2; D might be TRBD1 (5 bases). CDR3 size: 13 residues. The germline gives CDR1 SQVTM, CDR2 ANQGSEA. Trimming took off 2 bases at V and 7 bases at J, with 14 bases between the two ends. CDR3 nucleotides: TGCAGCGTTGAATTGGGGCAGTCGGGTGGCTACACCTTC. Its protein product is CSVELGQSGGYTF.

The chain uses TRBV6-1 and TRBJ2-3, with TRBD1 matching over 10 bases. V trimming: 11 bases; J trimming: 1 base; junction bases outside the gene matches: 6. This CDR3 contains 14 residues. Germline values: CDR1 MNHNS, CDR2 SASEGT. CDR3 protein: CAVTGTGGTDTQYF. The DNA of the CDR3 is TGTGCCGTCACTGGGACAGGGGGCACAGATACGCAGTATTTT.

This clonotype was seen at least ten times. This chain links TRBV12-3 or TRBV12-4 with TRBJ1-1, with D hard to call. CDR3 length equals 12 residues. Trimming shortened V by 5 bases and J by 7 bases, and 11 bases separated the two germline ends. The CDR3 spells CASSIGLYEAFF. DNA of the CDR3: TGTGCCAGCAGTATTGGGCTTTATGAAGCTTTCTTT.

This chain links TRBV2 with TRBJ2-5, with D uncertain. The CDR3 runs 14 residues. Germline V gene data show CDR1 as SNHLY and CDR2 as FYNNEI. The ends were cut back, 8 bases at V and 2 bases at J, with 15 bases in the middle. The CDR3 loop is CASSWATGQETQYF. As DNA, the CDR3 is TGTGCCAGCTCTTGGGCGACGGGTCAAGAGACCCAGTACTTC.

The chain carries TRBV12-3 or TRBV12-4 and TRBJ2-1, with no clear D. The CDR3 extends over 16 amino acids. Trimming took off 5 bases at V and 2 bases at J, with 16 bases between the two ends. Here the CDR3 reads CASSPPSRSAYNEQFF. The DNA of the CDR3 is TGTGCCAGCAGTCCCCCCTCAAGATCGGCCTACAATGAGCAGTTCTTC.

This clonotype appeared many times. The chain couples TRBV28 to TRBJ2-2, with D perhaps TRBD2 (5 bases). V shed 6 bases and J shed 1 base, with 12 bases lying between them. From germline, CDR1 is MDHEN and CDR2 SYDVKM. The CDR3 spans 15 residues. This chain's CDR3 is CASSPAGENTGELFF. CDR3 nucleotides: TGTGCCAGCAGCCCGGCCGGGGAGAACACCGGGGAGCTGTTTTTT.

The V gene is TRBV18, the J gene TRBJ2-7; 10 nucleotides agree with TRBD1. J gave up 6 bases and V 3 bases, and 14 bases lay outside the gene matches. In germline, CDR1 is KGHSH, CDR2 LQKENI. The CDR3 contains 17 residues. CDR3 coding DNA: TGTGCCAGCTCACCGAGATCGTTCGGGACAGGGGACGGCGAGCAGTACTTC. Its protein is CASSPRSFGTGDGEQYF.

Note on this clonotype: This sequence may be a read error, since a much larger clone differs from it by one base. V usage is TRBV4-3 and J usage is TRBJ1-4; TRBD1 aligns across 10 bases. CDR3 length: 15 residues. Germline V gives CDR1 LGHNA, CDR2 YSLEER. CDR3 DNA sequence: TGCGCCAGCACCCAAGAGGGACAGGGGATTGAAAAACTGTTTTTT. Amino acid sequence: CASTQEGQGIEKLFF.

This clonotype was observed a handful of times. The chain recombines TRBV5-6 with TRBJ2-1, with 10 nucleotides matching TRBD2. There are 16 residues in the CDR3. V dropped 1 base and J dropped 7; count of bases not matched to a gene: 8. Germline-derived CDR1 and CDR2 are SGHDT and YYEEEE. CDR3 DNA: TGTGCCAGCAGCTTGTTTCTAGCGGGAGTTACGAATGAGCAGTTCTTC. Protein product: CASSLFLAGVTNEQFF.

The gene calls are TRBV13 and TRBJ2-1, with 7 bases lining up with TRBD1. The ends lost 8 bases at V and 7 bases at J; junction bases unmatched: 8. Germline V lookup: CDR1 PRHDT, CDR2 FYEKMQ (reference sequence). The length of the CDR3 is 13 residues. The CDR3 DNA sequence: TGTGCCAGCGCCCGACAGGGACGGAATGAGCAGTTCTTC. Translating it yields CASARQGRNEQFF.

This clonotype showed up just a few times. The junction does not match germline at one end; this may be a read error. The CDR3 coding sequence is TGTGCCAGCAGCTTAGGGGACCGGGACAGTCGGCGTTTT. Amino acids: CASSLGDRDSRRF. The chain uses TRBV11-2 and TRBJ1-4; TRBD1 matches 7 bases. The CDR3 runs 13 residues. Germline CDR1 reads SGHAT; CDR2 reads FQNNGV.